This is a list of T cell receptor beta chains from one sample in a study of T cell responses to AZD1222 COVID-19 vaccine. Sequenced by immunoSEQ multiplex PCR; TCRdb stores in-frame clones only, minus some. The sample has around 72,000 clones; roughly 80% are singletons. The sample was peripheral blood, taken on day 0 of AZD1222 vaccination. These receptor sequences come from an adult in good health. Both conserved end residues are part of each CDR3. The D gene is left open where the match is weak. Some rows mark clone size as missing; the rest say once, few, many or name a class of expanded clone.

-	TRBV2	-	TRBJ1-4	TGTGCCAGCACAACAACTAATGAAAAACTGTTTTTT	CASTTTNEKLFF
-	TRBV28	-	TRBJ1-2	TGTGCCAGCAGTGCCGGACGGGGGGCGGGCTACACCTTC	CASSAGRGAGYTF
-	TRBV4-3	TRBD1	TRBJ2-2	TGCGCCAGCAGCCCCTCCCGGACAGGGGACACCGGGGAGCTGTTTTTT	CASSPSRTGDTGELFF
once	TRBV6-5	TRBD2	TRBJ2-5	TGTGCCAGCAGTCGGACTAGCGGGGGGCTAGAGACCCAGTACTTC	CASSRTSGGLETQYF
-	TRBV29-1	TRBD1	TRBJ1-1	TGCAGCGTTGTAGGGGACAGGGGCGTCGCTTTCTTT	CSVVGDRGVAFF
-	TRBV4-2	-	TRBJ1-5	TGTGCCAGCAGGGCACCGGAGTCGAATCAGCCCCAGCATTTT	CASRAPESNQPQHF
once	TRBV11-3	TRBD2	TRBJ2-3	TGTGCCAGCAGCCCCGGACTAGCGGGGGGTGCGGATACGCAGTATTTT	CASSPGLAGGADTQYF
-	TRBV9	-	TRBJ1-4	TGTGCCAGCAGCGTAGCCCCGGAGGGGGGAGAAAAACTGTTTTTT	CASSVAPEGGEKLFF
-	TRBV29-1	-	TRBJ1-5	TGCAGCGTTTCCGGGGGCCCGTCGGACCAGCCCCAGCATTTT	CSVSGGPSDQPQHF
-	TRBV3-1/TRBV3-2	-	TRBJ2-4	TGTGCCAGCAGCCAAGACCCAGCCGGGATGGGCAAAAACATTCAGTACTTC	CASSQDPAGMGKNIQYF
-	TRBV29-1	-	TRBJ1-1	TGCAGCGTTGTCCCAGGGTGGACTGAAGCTTTCTTT	CSVVPGWTEAFF
-	TRBV6-1	TRBD1	TRBJ1-1	TGTGCCAGCAGTGATCTTCAGGGGGCGCCTTGGACTGAAGCTTTCTTT	CASSDLQGAPWTEAFF
-	TRBV7-3	-	TRBJ1-1	TGTGCCAGCAGCTTAACAGGGGAATTGAACACTGAAGCTTTCTTT	CASSLTGELNTEAFF
-	TRBV19	-	TRBJ2-3	TGTGCCAGTAGTATTAACCAGGGAAGCACAGATACGCAGTATTTT	CASSINQGSTDTQYF
once	TRBV27	TRBD1	TRBJ2-5	TGTGCCAGCAGTTCCGACAGGGGTGTTGAGACCCAGTACTTC	CASSSDRGVETQYF
-	TRBV6-1	-	TRBJ1-2	TGTGCCAGCAGTGAACTTGGTGAGGGAACGGGGTATGGCTACACCTTC	CASSELGEGTGYGYTF
-	TRBV11-3	TRBD1	TRBJ1-1	TGTGCCAGCAGCCCGCGACAGGGTTTGAACACTGAAGCTTTCTTT	CASSPRQGLNTEAFF
few	TRBV5-1	TRBD1	TRBJ2-5	TGCGCCAGCAGCCCCGCGTACAGACAGGGGGCGCAGACCCAGTACTTC	CASSPAYRQGAQTQYF
-	TRBV5-5	-	TRBJ2-3	TGTGCCAGCAGCGTAGGGCCGGGGGATACGCAGTATTTT	CASSVGPGDTQYF
once	TRBV5-1	-	TRBJ2-7	TGCGCCAGCAGCACGGCACAGGGCGACCTGTCCTACGAGCAGTACTTC	CASSTAQGDLSYEQYF
-	TRBV6-6	TRBD1	TRBJ2-1	TGTGCCAGCAGTTACAACACCGGGACAGGGAAGAATGAGCAGTTCTTC	CASSYNTGTGKNEQFF
-	TRBV4-1	TRBD2	TRBJ2-1	TGCGCCAGCAGCCAAGAACTAGCGGGGTATTACAATGAGCAGTTCTTC	CASSQELAGYYNEQFF
-	TRBV7-8	TRBD2	TRBJ2-7	TGTGCCAGCAGCTTAGAGGCTAGCGGGGCCTACGAGCAGTACTTC	CASSLEASGAYEQYF
-	TRBV5-1	-	TRBJ1-2	TGCGCCAGCAGCTTCGAAGGGGGAGGCTACACCTTC	CASSFEGGGYTF
-	TRBV2	-	TRBJ1-3	TGTGCCAGCAGTGCAACGGGCCTCGGGGACACCATATATTTT	CASSATGLGDTIYF
-	TRBV5-1	-	TRBJ1-3	TGCGCCAGCTCAGCGAGCTCTGGAAACACCATATATTTT	CASSASSGNTIYF
-	TRBV27	-	TRBJ2-1	TGTGCCAGCAGTTTAGGCGGCGGTGCAGGCTCGAGCTCCTACAATGAGCAGTTCTTC	CASSLGGGAGSSSYNEQFF
-	TRBV9	-	TRBJ1-5	TGTGCCAGCAGCGCCGGGGGCCTAGGCAATCAGCCCCAGCATTTT	CASSAGGLGNQPQHF
few	TRBV29-1	-	TRBJ2-1	TGCAGCGCCCCAGGGGTGGAAAGCTCCTACAATGAGCAGTTCTTC	CSAPGVESSYNEQFF
-	TRBV14	TRBD1	TRBJ2-7	TGTGCCAGCAGCCAAGCAGCCGGGACAGCAGTCTACGAGCAGTACTTC	CASSQAAGTAVYEQYF
-	TRBV5-1	-	TRBJ2-7	TGCGCCAGCAGCTTGGTATCCGGGTTCTACGAGCAGTACTTC	CASSLVSGFYEQYF
-	TRBV6-1	TRBD2	TRBJ2-3	TGTGCCAGCAGTGAAGAGTTAGCGGGGGGAGGCACAGATACGCAGTATTTT	CASSEELAGGGTDTQYF
-	TRBV9	-	TRBJ2-3	TGTGCCAGCAGCGTAGACGGGGTCGCAGATACGCAGTATTTT	CASSVDGVADTQYF
-	TRBV9	TRBD1	TRBJ2-2	TGTGCCAGCCGACCTACAGGGACAGCCGGGGAGCTGTTTTTT	CASRPTGTAGELFF
-	TRBV6-2/TRBV6-3	TRBD2	TRBJ2-1	TGTGCCAGCAGCCTCCTAGCGGGGGGGCGCAATGAGCAGTTCTTC	CASSLLAGGRNEQFF
-	TRBV29-1	TRBD1	TRBJ2-1	TGCAGCGTTGAGGGGGGACAGGGGTCCTACAATGAGCAGTTCTTC	CSVEGGQGSYNEQFF
-	TRBV28	-	TRBJ1-5	TGTGCCAGCACACCTCAGGGATACACCTATCAGCCCCAGCATTTT	CASTPQGYTYQPQHF
once	TRBV28	TRBD2	TRBJ2-1	TGTGCCAGCAGTTCACGGACTAGCGGGACTCTCTACAATGAGCAGTTCTTC	CASSSRTSGTLYNEQFF
-	TRBV11-2	-	TRBJ1-1	TGTGCCAGCAGCCCTACGGGGAATGAAGCTTTCTTT	CASSPTGNEAFF
-	TRBV5-4	-	TRBJ1-2	TGTGCCAGCAGCCGCACAGGGAACTATGGCTACACCTTC	CASSRTGNYGYTF
-	TRBV6-5	-	TRBJ2-7	TGTGCCAGCAGTTTGTTTGCAACCTACGAGCAGTACTTC	CASSLFATYEQYF
once	TRBV10-3	TRBD1	TRBJ1-1	TGTGCCATCAGTGACCGGGACAGGGGGAGCACTGAAGCTTTCTTT	CAISDRDRGSTEAFF
-	TRBV6-5	-	TRBJ1-1	TGTGCCAGCAGTTGGGGACAGAACACTGAAGCTTTCTTT	CASSWGQNTEAFF
-	TRBV9	-	TRBJ2-7	TGTGCCAGCAGCGTGGGAGGAGAGGGTATCCTCTACGAGCAGTACTTC	CASSVGGEGILYEQYF